This record covers a single T cell receptor beta chain. The source of the sample is a study of Ad26.COV2.S vaccination and SARS-CoV-2 variants. TCRdb's table, derived via immunoSEQ multiplex PCR, lists solely in-frame clones and lacks some. The table includes 400,000 to 500,000 clones, roughly 88% detected once. Treatment reported: about 20 received Ad26.COV2.S at low or high dose, single or two shots; roughly 5 received placebo; per-sample allocation not given. All samples were drawn on day 63, counting from the first vaccine or placebo injection. This clonotype originated in a person between 18 and 65 years old who received the Ad26.COV2.S COVID-19 vaccine or a placebo. This specimen was peripheral blood, taken in a trial of Ad26.COV2.S vaccine versus placebo.

The CDR3 region is CASSIKGLGGTEAFF. The CDR3 nucleotides are TGTGCCAGCAGTATAAAAGGGCTCGGGGGCACTGAAGCTTTCTTT. This chain uses TRBV7-9 with TRBJ1-1, with a tentative D call TRBD1 (5 bases). CDR3 length equals 15 residues. Germline V gives CDR1 SEHNR, CDR2 FQNEAQ (reference sequence). V shed 6 bases and J shed 4 bases, with 18 bases lying between them.